A single sample gave rise to the 21 T cell receptor beta chains below, sequenced in a study of cytomegalovirus exposure and HLA in healthy donors. The study ran its PCR with 60 Vbeta and 13 Jbeta primers. Only in-frame clones appear in the TCRdb table, and some are missing; sequencing was by immunoSEQ multiplex PCR. Of approximately 82,000 clones listed, 78% are singletons. Sequencing was done on a sample of PBMCs. The receptors were gathered from a man in his forties in good health and CMV-seronegative.

This clone was seen only a few times. V usage is TRBV28 and J usage is TRBJ2-2; D is unresolved. The CDR3 is 15 residues long. V was pared by 3 bases and J by 0 bases, with 8 bases between. The V gene's germline CDR1 is MDHEN and CDR2 SYDVKM. In DNA form, the CDR3 reads TGTGCCAGCAGTTTGAGGATAACGAACACCGGGGAGCTGTTTTTT. Translation: CASSLRITNTGELFF. Supplemented by reference TRBV28 and TRBJ2-2, the full variable domain reads DVKVTQSSRYLVKRTGEKVFLECVQDMDHENMFWYRQDPGLGLRLIYFSYDVKMKEKGDIPEGYSVSREKKERFSLILESASTNQTSMYLCASSLRITNTGELFFGEGSRLTVL.

This clone appeared once. The chain links TRBV4-1 to TRBJ2-7; perhaps TRBD1 as D (6 bases). CDR1 MGHRA and CDR2 YSYEKL come from the germline V gene. CDR3 length equals 17 residues. Trimming stripped 3 bases from V and 0 bases from J, with 18 bases between. In DNA, the CDR3 is TGCGCCAGCAGCCAGGAGGCCGGGACAACGAACTCCTACGAGCAGTACTTC. Protein product: CASSQEAGTTNSYEQYF.

This chain joins TRBV2 and TRBJ2-1, with no clear D. Deletions cut 4 bases from V and 6 bases from J, with 10 bases between. This CDR3 has 13 amino acids. Germline CDR1 reads SNHLY; CDR2 reads FYNNEI. CDR3 residues: CASSVDLGNEQFF. The CDR3 region has the DNA TGTGCCAGCAGTGTCGACTTGGGCAATGAGCAGTTCTTC.

This clone was detected only a few times. The rearrangement uses TRBV10-3 and TRBJ2-5; the match to TRBD1 covers 8 bases. The CDR3 contains 16 residues. V was clipped by 5 bases and J by 4 bases; unmatched bases: 12. Germline V gives CDR1 ENHRY, CDR2 SYGVKD. Here the CDR3 DNA reads TGTGCCATCAGTCAAACCCCCCAGGGGGCTGCAGAGACCCAGTACTTC. It translates to CAISQTPQGAAETQYF.

V is TRBV14 and J is TRBJ1-1; TRBD1 matches 9 bases. Trimming took 1 base from V and 1 from J; bases not matched to a gene: 7. Looked up from germline, CDR1 is SGHDN and CDR2 is FVKESK. The length of the CDR3 is 17 residues. The CDR3 nucleotides read TGTGCCAGCAGCCAAGGCCTCGGGACAGGGAGGAACACTGAAGCTTTCTTT. Its protein is CASSQGLGTGRNTEAFF.

The chain combines TRBV19 with TRBJ1-5, with D maybe TRBD1 (5 bases). Germline loops: CDR1 LNHDA, CDR2 SQIVND (reference sequence). This CDR3 is 13 amino acids long. Trimming shortened V by 0 bases and J by 8 bases, and 8 bases separated the two germline ends. CDR3 nucleotides: TGTGCCAGTAGTATAGATTCGGGGGAGCCCCAGCATTTT. Translating it yields CASSIDSGEPQHF.

This chain joins TRBV27 and TRBJ1-1, with D perhaps TRBD1 (5 bases). The CDR3 covers 15 residues. V gave up 5 bases and J gave up 4 bases, with 17 bases separating them. Germline values: CDR1 MNHEY, CDR2 SMNVEV (reference sequence). The CDR3 loop reads CASSPNARVFTEAFF. CDR3 sequence (DNA): TGTGCCAGCAGTCCGAACGCCAGGGTTTTCACTGAAGCTTTCTTT.

The J gene is TRBJ2-5, the V gene TRBV25-1, with 10 bases aligning to TRBD1. This CDR3 is 14 amino acids long. Germline CDR1 is MGHDK and CDR2 is SYGVNS. Trimming cost V 6 bases and J 3 bases; bases outside gene matches: 4. DNA of the CDR3: TGTGCCAGCAGGGACAGGGGGACAGAAGAGACCCAGTACTTC. It codes for CASRDRGTEETQYF.

The chain combines TRBV19 with TRBJ2-5; 12 bases fit TRBD2. The tail of the sequence fits TRBJ2-7 better, so the J call may be wrong. CDR1 is LNHDA and CDR2 is SQIVND in the germline V gene (reference sequence). The CDR3 has 16 amino acids. CDR3 nucleotide sequence: TGTGCCAGTAGTACTCTAGCGGGAGGGCCCCTGAACGAGCAGTACTTC. Protein: CASSTLAGGPLNEQYF.

This sequence joins TRBV10-3 and TRBJ2-2; TRBD1 is a possible D gene (6 bases). Germline V gene data show CDR1 as ENHRY and CDR2 as SYGVKD. Trimming removed 6 bases from V and 5 bases from J, with 25 bases in between. The CDR3 consists of 18 residues. The CDR3 sequence: CAISGSGGRGDGTGELFF. Here the CDR3 DNA reads TGTGCCATCAGCGGATCGGGTGGCAGGGGCGATGGAACCGGGGAGCTGTTTTTT.

The rearrangement joins TRBV18 to TRBJ1-3; D might be TRBD1 (6 bases). Germline assignment: CDR1 KGHSH and CDR2 LQKENI. V was pared by 3 bases and J by 3 bases, with 15 bases between. This CDR3 has 16 residues. The CDR3 sequence is CASSPDTGRSGNTIYF. The CDR3 DNA reads TGTGCCAGCTCACCGGATACAGGGAGAAGTGGAAACACCATATATTTT.

This chain connects TRBV27 to TRBJ1-6; TRBD1 matches at 8 bases. V lost 8 bases, J lost 8 bases, and 11 bases stayed unmatched. The CDR3 is made up of 15 amino acids. Germline V gives CDR1 MNHEY, CDR2 SMNVEV (reference sequence). The CDR3 is CASSLQGAHYSPLHF. Here the CDR3 DNA reads TGTGCCAGCTCCCTTCAGGGGGCGCATTATTCACCCCTCCACTTT.

The CDR3 loop reads CATRKGSDPGLADYEQYF. CDR3 nucleotides: TGTGCCACCCGAAAAGGGTCGGACCCGGGACTAGCGGACTACGAGCAGTACTTC. The chain has TRBV27 and TRBJ2-7; 11 bases map to TRBD2. The CDR3 loop spans 18 amino acids. V lost 10 bases to trimming and J lost 3 bases; unmatched junction nucleotides: 20. Germline V gene data show CDR1 as MNHEY and CDR2 as SMNVEV (reference sequence).

V usage is TRBV28 and J usage is TRBJ1-5; a weak D match, TRBD1 (5 bases). The CDR3 totals 14 residues. Trimming left V 3 bases short and J 2 bases short, with 8 bases between. CDR1 is MDHEN, CDR2 SYDVKM, per germline. The CDR3 is CASSLSRGNQPQHF. CDR3 bases: TGTGCCAGCAGTTTGAGCAGGGGCAATCAGCCCCAGCATTTT.

The chain links TRBV4-1 to TRBJ2-7; TRBD2 aligns across 11 bases. Germline V lookup: CDR1 MGHRA, CDR2 YSYEKL. Trimming took 1 base from V and 4 from J; bases not matched to a gene: 12. CDR3 length: 18 amino acids. CDR3 in amino acids: CASSQGGTSGSVLYEQYF. CDR3 nucleotides: TGCGCCAGCAGCCAAGGCGGGACTAGCGGTTCCGTTCTTTACGAGCAGTACTTC.

This clone occurred a few times. This sequence joins TRBV29-1 and TRBJ2-7, with D possibly matching TRBD2 (6 bases). Germline assignment: CDR1 SQVTM and CDR2 ANQGSEA. This CDR3 is 12 amino acids long. With 6 bases removed from V and 3 bases from J, the gap between germline ends came to 12 bases. CDR3 sequence reads: CSVVTDYYEQYF. The CDR3 bases are TGCAGCGTAGTTACGGACTACTACGAGCAGTACTTC.

The V and J genes are TRBV5-1 and TRBJ2-5; tentative D call: TRBD1 (5 bases). This CDR3 has 15 residues. Trimming shortened V by 5 bases and J by 1 base, and 15 bases separated the two germline ends. The germline gives CDR1 SGHRS, CDR2 YFSETQ. The CDR3 loop reads CASSHAGRGQETQYF. The CDR3 DNA reads as TGCGCCAGCAGTCATGCAGGGCGAGGCCAAGAGACCCAGTACTTC.

V is TRBV7-9 and J is TRBJ2-1; D gene unclear. Trimming cost V 5 bases and J 4 bases, with 6 bases left between them. Germline CDR1 is SEHNR and CDR2 is FQNEAQ (reference sequence). The CDR3 runs 12 residues. The CDR3 nucleotides are TGTGCCAGCAGCGTCGGTTACAATGAGCAGTTCTTC. As protein: CASSVGYNEQFF.

This clone appeared a few times. At one of its ends the junction is not consistent with the germline gene, which may arise from a read error. The chain couples TRBV7-9 to TRBJ2-7; 7 bases line up with TRBD2. The CDR3 totals 15 residues. The germline CDR1 and CDR2 sequences are SEHNR and FQNEAQ (reference sequence). CDR3 in amino acids: CSSSFGAGVFYEQYF. DNA for the CDR3: TGTTCCAGCAGCTTTGGTGCGGGAGTATTCTACGAGCAGTACTTC. Combining the CDR3 with reference TRBV7-9 and TRBJ2-7 gives the whole variable domain DTGVSQNPRHKITKRGQNVTFRCDPISEHNRLYWYRQTLGQGPEFLTYFQNEAQLEKSRLLSDRFSAERPKGSFSTLEIQRTEQGDSAMYLCSSSFGAGVFYEQYFGPGTRLTVT.

In its sample, this clone was seen a few times. The CDR3 DNA reads as TGTGCCAGCAGCCGTGCGTCCACTGAAGCTTTCTTT. This translates into CASSRASTEAFF. The chain links TRBV28 to TRBJ1-1, with D uncertain. CDR1 MDHEN and CDR2 SYDVKM come from the germline V gene. The CDR3 is 12 amino acids. The germline V and J ends were trimmed by 6 bases and 4 bases, with 9 bases remaining between them.

Notes on this clone: A read error may account for a junction end that differs from germline. The chain recombines TRBV4-1 with TRBJ2-6, with D possibly being TRBD1 (5 bases). Germline-derived CDR1 and CDR2 are MGHRA and YSYEKL. This CDR3 is built from 15 residues. In nucleotides, the CDR3 is TGCGCCAGCAGCACGACCGGCTCTGGGGCCAACGGCCTGACTTTC. Its translation: CASSTTGSGANGLTF.